This T cell receptor beta chain comes out of a study of T cell repertoires in cytomegalovirus infection. A note on this clonotype: The antigen remains undetermined. One end of the junction fails to match germline, which may point to a read error.

Study-wide points: Clonotype analysis showed dominance of the ex vivo response by HLA-C-restricted CMV-specific TCR beta clonotypes.

The germline gives CDR1 SEHNR, CDR2 FQNEAQ (reference sequence). The CDR3 is 12 amino acids. TCRdb reprocessed the reads via MiXCR and lists one record per CDR3 protein. The sample records fewer than 550,000 distinct CDR3 sequences, about 11% being singletons. The sequenced sample consisted of PBMCs. The chain employs TRBV7-9 and TRBJ2-5, with 9 bases identical to TRBD2. The sequence derives from a human donor in good health (CMV status not recorded). Some clones in this sample may be carry-over from other donors' samples. DNA for the CDR3: TGTGCCAGCATCCAGGCGGGAGGGGCCCCCGACTTC. Its protein product is CASIQAGGAPDF.